This T cell receptor (beta chain) is from a study of shared clonotypes between healthy human individuals (dated by TCRdb to between 2020 and 2021). For the study in its entirety: A couple of women and three men aged 18 to 49 years were included in the cohort. Libraries were prepared and TCR repertoires were sequenced by different laboratories using diverse techniques, in order to increase sequencing depth and limit assay-specific biases. To estimate repertoire size and how much clonotypes are shared between individuals, the study performed deep sequencing of blood TCR repertoires from 4 to 6 healthy adults. Between about 0.94 and 8.9 billion PBMCs per donor were obtained by leukapheresis. For each donor, CD4 naive and CD4 memory were each run on three plates, CD8 naive on two plates, and CD8 memory on one plate.

Using the deep immunoSEQ assay, TCR CDR3 regions were amplified from genomic DNA by multiplex PCR. Extracted genomic DNA from each cell subset was distributed evenly across all wells of several immunoSEQ 96-well plates, and each plate was treated as a replicate. For sorted subsets, approximately 210 ng genomic DNA, equal to 30,000 to 35,000 T cell genomes, was loaded into each replicate PCR. Purified libraries were quantified with a Qubit 3.0 fluorometer, sized on a Bioanalyzer 2100, and re-quantified with the KAPA Library Quantification kit. Every immunoSEQ 96-well plate was sequenced on a dedicated single-read 150-cycle Illumina NextSeq 550 flow cell. The published analysis was carried out like this. Because the immunoSEQ output included only junctional sequences and no quality scores, the filtering could not be the same as the filtering used for full-length reads. To assign V/J genes and CDR3, sequences were annotated against IMGT germline references using PyIR, a Python wrapper for IgBLAST v1.9. Reads were filtered out if the reads had weak V/J assignments (E-value above 1e-6), no CDR3, stop codons, out-of-frame junctions, or ambiguous translated residues. V3J clonotypes were defined as sequences sharing an identical inferred V gene, J gene, and CDR3 amino acid sequence. Percentage overlap between repertoires was computed as shared unique clonotypes divided by the size of the smaller repertoire. RTK rarefaction, the Chao1 estimator, and Recon v2.1 estimates of unobserved clonotypes were used to assess repertoire richness. For all TCRbeta clonotypes obtained by the gDNA method from a handful of donors, generation probabilities were computed with OLGA. TCRdb provides this immuneACCESS table in a form limited to in-frame rearrangements. Some clones are lacking; in checked studies, under half of them reflect an unresolved V gene, and why the rest are absent is not known. The V and J calls and clone size are taken from that table; D and trimming were inferred from the DNA. This sample comprises about 650,000 clones, just under 97% of them detected only once. The ten top clones hold 0.09% to 0.13% of the sample.

Paper-wide results and their limitations: The genetic and exposure-history diversity represented was limited by the small number of donors. Estimated clonotype richness was generally larger for naive than for memory subsets. Pairwise subsampling indicated that sequencing depth was expected to affect the degree of clonotype sharing among donors. Around 5.4% of naive CD4, 3.5% of naive CD8, about 2.1% of memory CD4, and 0.4% of memory CD8 clonotypes were shared across four donors. Sampling was restricted to blood, and TCR repertoires in tissue are likely to differ from TCR repertoires in blood. Compared with non-shared clonotypes, the clonotypes found in all four sorted-subset donors had higher generation probabilities. Incomplete sequencing was indicated by rarefaction of sorted-subset datasets, despite the large sequencing depth.

CD8 naive samples were obtained by positive selection for CCR7 among CD45RO-negative cells, yielding a CD45RA+CCR7+ population from which TemRA cells were excluded. Healthy HIV-negative adults with no recently reported acute infections or vaccinations were included as donors. Only Caucasian adults living in Nashville, Tennessee, USA were represented among the donors. After blood collection by leukapheresis, PBMCs were isolated using Ficoll-Histopaque density gradient centrifugation and then cryopreserved in the vapor phase of liquid nitrogen. Purity and quantity of every magnetically sorted T cell population were checked by analytical flow cytometry. From each sorted fraction, genomic DNA was isolated and quantified by UV absorbance on a Nanodrop 2000c. The V end loses 6 bases and the J end loses 2 bases, and a stretch of 8 bases separates them. The germline V gene yields SGHVS for CDR1 and FNYEAQ for CDR2. The CDR3 has 13 amino acids, counting the end cysteine and phenylalanine. CDR3 DNA is the only sequence kept; it has 39 bases, read in frame from the first base.

In regard to this clone: Its cognate antigen has yet to be identified. It has no much larger one-base neighbor in the sample; base qualities were not kept.

The specimen sequenced was naive CD8+ T cells sorted from blood. What the cell subset or site label conveys for this sample: CD45RA+CCR7+. The chain employs TRBV7-6 and TRBJ1-5; the D gene is unclear. The TCR was taken from a woman in her twenties or thirties in good health. The DNA sequence follows: TGTGCCAGCAGTTGGGGAGGCAATCAGCCCCAGCATTTT. It codes for CASSWGGNQPQHF.